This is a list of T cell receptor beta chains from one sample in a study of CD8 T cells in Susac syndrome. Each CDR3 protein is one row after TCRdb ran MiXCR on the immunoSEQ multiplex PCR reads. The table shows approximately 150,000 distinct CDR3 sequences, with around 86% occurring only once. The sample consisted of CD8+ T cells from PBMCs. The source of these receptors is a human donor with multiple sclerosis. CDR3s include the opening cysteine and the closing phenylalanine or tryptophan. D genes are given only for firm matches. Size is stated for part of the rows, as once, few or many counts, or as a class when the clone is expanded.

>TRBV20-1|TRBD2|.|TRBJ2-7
TGCAGTGCTCGCCCCCTAGCGGGGTTCTCCTACGAGCAGTACTTC
CSARPLAGFSYEQYF
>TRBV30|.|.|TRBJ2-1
TGTGCCTGGAGTGTCGGACTGGCGGGGTCCTACAATGAGCAGTTCTTC
CAWSVGLAGSYNEQFF
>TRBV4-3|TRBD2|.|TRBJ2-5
TGCGCCAGCAGCCAAGATTTGCGACTAGCGGGAGAAGAGACCCAGTACTTC
CASSQDLRLAGEETQYF
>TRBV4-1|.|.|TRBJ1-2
TGCGCCAGCAGCCAAGATGGGGGCGTCCCTAACTATGGCTACACCTTC
CASSQDGGVPNYGYTF
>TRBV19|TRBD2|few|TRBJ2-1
TGTGCCAGTAGTATACTAGCGGAATTATACAATGAGCAGTTCTTC
CASSILAELYNEQFF
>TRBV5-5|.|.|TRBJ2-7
TGTGCCAGCAGCTTCCGGACAGTCAACGACGAGCAGTACTTC
CASSFRTVNDEQYF
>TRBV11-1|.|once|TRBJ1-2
TGTGCCAGCAGCTCGAATGCACCCGGGACGGTTTATGGCTACACCTTC
CASSSNAPGTVYGYTF
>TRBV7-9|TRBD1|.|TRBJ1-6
TGTGCCAGCAGCTCGACAGGGGAGTCCTATAATTCACCCCTCCACTTT
CASSSTGESYNSPLHF
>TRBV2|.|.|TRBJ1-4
TGTGCCAGCGGATCGGGCCCGAGGGATGAAAAACTGTTTTTT
CASGSGPRDEKLFF
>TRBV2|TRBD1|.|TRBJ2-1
TGTGCCAGCAGCACAGGGGGAGAAGGGCAGTTCTTC
CASSTGGEGQFF
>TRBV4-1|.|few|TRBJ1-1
TGCGCCAGCAGCCAAGAGGGACATGAAGCTTTCTTT
CASSQEGHEAFF
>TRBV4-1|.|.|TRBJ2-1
TGCGCCAGCAGCCAAGGGACCCGGACCCTGAATGAGCAGTTCTTC
CASSQGTRTLNEQFF
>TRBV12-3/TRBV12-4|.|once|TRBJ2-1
TGTGCCAGCAGATATAGTGGGCCCCCAAAGGGGCTCTACAATGAGCAGTTCTTC
CASRYSGPPKGLYNEQFF
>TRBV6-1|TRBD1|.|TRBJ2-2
TGTGCCAGTCGTCTAACAGGGGTAGCCGGGGAGCTGTTTTTT
CASRLTGVAGELFF
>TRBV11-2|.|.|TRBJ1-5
TGTGCCAGCAGCTTAGATCCGGAACAGCCCCAGCATTTT
CASSLDPEQPQHF
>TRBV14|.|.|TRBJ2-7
TGTGCCAGCAGCCAACGGGGAGACAGGCCTTACGAGCAGTACTTC
CASSQRGDRPYEQYF
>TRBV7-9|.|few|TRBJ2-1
TGTGCCAGCAGCCCATACTTCGGACGGCAGTTCTTC
CASSPYFGRQFF
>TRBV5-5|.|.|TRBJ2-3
TGTGCCAGCAGCCTGGACCGAGATACGCAGTATTTT
CASSLDRDTQYF
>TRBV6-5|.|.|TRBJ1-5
TGTGCCAGCAGTTTATACCCGGGCGGAAATCAGCCCCAGCATTTT
CASSLYPGGNQPQHF
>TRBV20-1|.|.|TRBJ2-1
TGCAGTGCTAGTGAGGACTCGCTTTACAATGAGCAGTTCTTC
CSASEDSLYNEQFF
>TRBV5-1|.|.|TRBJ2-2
TGCGCCAGCAGCCGATACAGGGCGTTGGACACCGGGGAGCTGTTTTTT
CASSRYRALDTGELFF
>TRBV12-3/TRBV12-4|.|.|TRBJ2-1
TGTGCCAGCAGTCTCCTTAATAGGGATGAGCAGTTCTTC
CASSLLNRDEQFF
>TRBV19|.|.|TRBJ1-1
TGTGCCAGTGCCGTCCGGGACACCTCTGAAGCTTTCTTT
CASAVRDTSEAFF
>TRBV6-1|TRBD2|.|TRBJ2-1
TGTGCCAGCGGTATCCTAGCGGGAAGATATGAGCAGTTCTTC
CASGILAGRYEQFF
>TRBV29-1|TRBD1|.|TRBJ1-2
TGCAGCGTTGAGCAGACAGGGTTGTACTATGGCTACACCTTC
CSVEQTGLYYGYTF
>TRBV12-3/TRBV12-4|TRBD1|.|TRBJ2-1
TGTGCCAGCAGTTTTTCAGGGGGTCCCTACAATGAGCAGTTCTTC
CASSFSGGPYNEQFF
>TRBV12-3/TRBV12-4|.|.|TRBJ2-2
TGTGCCAGCATGACACCGAACACCGGGGAGCTGTTTTTT
CASMTPNTGELFF
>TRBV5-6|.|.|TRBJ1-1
TGTGCCAGCAGCTTGGCACAGATGAACACTGAAGCTTTCTTT
CASSLAQMNTEAFF
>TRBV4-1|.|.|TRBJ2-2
TGCGCCAGCAGCCAAGGGCAGGTCCATAACACCGGGGAGCTGTTTTTT
CASSQGQVHNTGELFF
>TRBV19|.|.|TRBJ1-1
TGTGCCAGTAGGAGCTATGTGGAGGCTGAAGCTTTCTTT
CASRSYVEAEAFF